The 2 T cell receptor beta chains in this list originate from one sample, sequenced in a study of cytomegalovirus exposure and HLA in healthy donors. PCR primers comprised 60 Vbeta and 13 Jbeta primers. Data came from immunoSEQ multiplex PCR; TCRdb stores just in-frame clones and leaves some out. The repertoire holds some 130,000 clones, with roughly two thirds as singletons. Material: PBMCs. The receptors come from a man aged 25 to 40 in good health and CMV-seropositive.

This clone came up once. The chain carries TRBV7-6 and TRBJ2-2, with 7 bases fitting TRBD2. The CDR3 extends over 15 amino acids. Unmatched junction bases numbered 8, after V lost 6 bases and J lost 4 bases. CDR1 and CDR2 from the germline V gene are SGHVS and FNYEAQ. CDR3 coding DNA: TGTGCCAGCAGACCGACTAGCCGGGTCACCGGGGAGCTGTTTTTT. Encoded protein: CASRPTSRVTGELFF. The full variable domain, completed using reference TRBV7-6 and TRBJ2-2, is GAGVSQSPRYKVTKRGQDVALRCDPISGHVSLYWYRQALGQGPEFLTYFNYEAQQDKSGLPNDRFSAERPEGSISTLTIQRTEQRDSAMYRCASRPTSRVTGELFFGEGSRLTVL.

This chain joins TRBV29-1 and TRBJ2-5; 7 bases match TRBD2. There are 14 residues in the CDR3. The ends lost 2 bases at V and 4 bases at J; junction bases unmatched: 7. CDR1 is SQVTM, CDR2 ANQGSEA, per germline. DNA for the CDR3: TGCAGCGTTGAACTCGGGGGGTCCGGAGAGACCCAGTACTTC. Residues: CSVELGGSGETQYF.